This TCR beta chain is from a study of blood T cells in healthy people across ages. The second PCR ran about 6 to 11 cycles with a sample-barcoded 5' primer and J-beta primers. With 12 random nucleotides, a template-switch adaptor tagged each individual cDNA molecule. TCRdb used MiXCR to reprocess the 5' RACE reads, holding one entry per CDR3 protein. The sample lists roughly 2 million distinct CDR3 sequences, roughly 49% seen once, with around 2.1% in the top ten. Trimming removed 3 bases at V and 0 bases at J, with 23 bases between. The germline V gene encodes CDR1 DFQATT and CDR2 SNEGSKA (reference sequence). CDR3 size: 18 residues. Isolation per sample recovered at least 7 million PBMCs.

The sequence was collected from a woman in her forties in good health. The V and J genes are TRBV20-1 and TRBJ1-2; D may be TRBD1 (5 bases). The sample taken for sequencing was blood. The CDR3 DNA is TGCAGTGCTAGTGATCGAGGGGCAGGAGCCTCTTCTAACTATGGCTACACCTTC. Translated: CSASDRGAGASSNYGYTF.